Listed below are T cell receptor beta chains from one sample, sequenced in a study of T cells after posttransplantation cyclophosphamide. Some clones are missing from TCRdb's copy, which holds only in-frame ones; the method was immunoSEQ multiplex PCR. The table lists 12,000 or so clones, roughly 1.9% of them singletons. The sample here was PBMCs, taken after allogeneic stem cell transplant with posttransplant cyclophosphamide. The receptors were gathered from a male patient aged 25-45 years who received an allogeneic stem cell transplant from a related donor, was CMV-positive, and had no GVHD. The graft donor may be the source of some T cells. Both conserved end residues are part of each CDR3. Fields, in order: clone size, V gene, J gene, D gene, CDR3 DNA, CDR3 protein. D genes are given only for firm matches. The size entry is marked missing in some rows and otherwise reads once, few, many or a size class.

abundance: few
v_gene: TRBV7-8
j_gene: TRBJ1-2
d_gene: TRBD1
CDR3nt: TGTGCCAGCAGCCCAGGGACAGGAGTTAACTATGGCTACACCTTC
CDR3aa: CASSPGTGVNYGYTF

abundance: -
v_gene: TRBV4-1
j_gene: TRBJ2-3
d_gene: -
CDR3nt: TGCGCCAGCAGCCAAGACGCCGGGGGGCGGGATACGCAGTATTTT
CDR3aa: CASSQDAGGRDTQYF

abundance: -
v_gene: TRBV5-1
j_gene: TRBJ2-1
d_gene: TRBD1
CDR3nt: TGCGCCAGCAGCTTAAGGGGGCACGAGCAGTTCTTC
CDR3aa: CASSLRGHEQFF

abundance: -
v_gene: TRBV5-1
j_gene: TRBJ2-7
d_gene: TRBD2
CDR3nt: TGCGCCAGCAGCGCCCGAGGACTAGCGGGGTCGGGCGAGCAGTACTTC
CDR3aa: CASSARGLAGSGEQYF

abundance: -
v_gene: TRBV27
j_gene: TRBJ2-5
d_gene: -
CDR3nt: TGTGCCAGCAGTTTCCGGCAGGGTGTACAAGAGACCCAGTACTTC
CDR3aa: CASSFRQGVQETQYF

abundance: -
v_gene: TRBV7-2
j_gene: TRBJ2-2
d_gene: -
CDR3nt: TGTGCCAGCAGCTCGACAGATACCGGGGAGCTGTTTTTT
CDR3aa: CASSSTDTGELFF

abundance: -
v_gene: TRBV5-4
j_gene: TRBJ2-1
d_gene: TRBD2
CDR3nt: TGTGCCAGCAGCTTGCTCCTAGCGGGAGGCCAGGGAGGGAATGAGCAGTTCTTC
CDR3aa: CASSLLLAGGQGGNEQFF

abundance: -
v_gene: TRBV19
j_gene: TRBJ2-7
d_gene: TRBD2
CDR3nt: TGTGCCAGTAAAGTTAGCGGGGCCTACGAGCAGTACTTC
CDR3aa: CASKVSGAYEQYF

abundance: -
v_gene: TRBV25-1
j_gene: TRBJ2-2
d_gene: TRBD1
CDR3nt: TGTGCCAGCAGTGCGGGGACAGGGGGTGCCGGGGAGCTGTTTTTT
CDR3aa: CASSAGTGGAGELFF

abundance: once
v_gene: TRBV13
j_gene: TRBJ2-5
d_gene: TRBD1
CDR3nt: TGTGCCAGCAGCTTAGAACAGGGGCAAGAGGCCCAGTACTTC
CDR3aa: CASSLEQGQEAQYF

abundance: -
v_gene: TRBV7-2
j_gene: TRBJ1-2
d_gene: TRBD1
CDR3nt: TGTGCCAGCAGCTTAGTCGCAGGGGGATCCTACTATGGCTACACCTTC
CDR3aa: CASSLVAGGSYYGYTF

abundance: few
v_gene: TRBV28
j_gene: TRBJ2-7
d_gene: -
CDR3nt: TGTGCCAGCAGTTTTCCCGCGCCCGAGCAGTACTTC
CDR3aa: CASSFPAPEQYF

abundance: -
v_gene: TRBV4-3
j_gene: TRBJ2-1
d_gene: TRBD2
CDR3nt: TGCGCCAGCAGCCAACCGACTAGCGGGGAGCAGTTCTTC
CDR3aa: CASSQPTSGEQFF

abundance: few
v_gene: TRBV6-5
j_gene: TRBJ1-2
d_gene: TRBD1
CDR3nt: TGTGCCAGCAGTTACACGGACAGGGATGGCTACACCTTC
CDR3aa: CASSYTDRDGYTF

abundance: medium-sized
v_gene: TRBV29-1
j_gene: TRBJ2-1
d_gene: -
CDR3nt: TGCAGCGTGGAACCGGCGGGGCTAAACAATGAGCAGTTCTTC
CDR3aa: CSVEPAGLNNEQFF

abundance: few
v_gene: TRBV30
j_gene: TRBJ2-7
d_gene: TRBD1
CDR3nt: TGTGCCTGGAGTTTCCGGGACAGGGGCTACGAGCAGTACTTC
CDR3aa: CAWSFRDRGYEQYF

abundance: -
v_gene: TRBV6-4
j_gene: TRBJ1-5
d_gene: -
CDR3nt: TGTGCCAGCAGTGACTCTGCCGAAAGACAGTTCAATAGCAATCAGCCCCAGCATTTT
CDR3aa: CASSDSAERQFNSNQPQHF

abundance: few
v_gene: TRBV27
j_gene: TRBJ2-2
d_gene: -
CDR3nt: TGTGCTTGGTCCGGGATCCAAAACACCGGGGAGCTGTTTTTT
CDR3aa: CAWSGIQNTGELFF

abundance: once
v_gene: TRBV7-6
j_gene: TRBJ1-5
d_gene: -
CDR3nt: TGTGCCAGCAGCCCAGGGGAAGGTGAGCCCCAGCATTTT
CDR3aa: CASSPGEGEPQHF

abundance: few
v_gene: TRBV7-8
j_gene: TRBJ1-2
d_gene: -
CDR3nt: TGTGCCAGCAGTTCTACATGGGACTACGCACGCTATGGCTACACCTTC
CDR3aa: CASSSTWDYARYGYTF